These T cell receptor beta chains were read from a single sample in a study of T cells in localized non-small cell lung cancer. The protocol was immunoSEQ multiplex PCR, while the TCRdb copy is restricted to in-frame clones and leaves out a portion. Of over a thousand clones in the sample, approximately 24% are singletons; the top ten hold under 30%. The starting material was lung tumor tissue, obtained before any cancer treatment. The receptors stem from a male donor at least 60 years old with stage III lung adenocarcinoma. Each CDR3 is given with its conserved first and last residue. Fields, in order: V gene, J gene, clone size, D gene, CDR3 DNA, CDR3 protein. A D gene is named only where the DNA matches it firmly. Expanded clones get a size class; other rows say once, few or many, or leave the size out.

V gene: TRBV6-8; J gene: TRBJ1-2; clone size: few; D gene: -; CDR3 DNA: TGTGCCAGCAGTTACCTCCCCGAGTCCGGCTACACCTTC; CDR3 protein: CASSYLPESGYTF
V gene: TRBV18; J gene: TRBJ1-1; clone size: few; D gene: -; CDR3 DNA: TGTGCCAGCTTACTGGAGCCCCTTAACACTGAAGCTTTCTTT; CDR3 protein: CASLLEPLNTEAFF
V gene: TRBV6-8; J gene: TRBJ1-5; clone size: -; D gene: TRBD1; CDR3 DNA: TGTGCCAGCAGGCCCCAGGGGGGCAGCAATCAGCCCCAGCATTTT; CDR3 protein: CASRPQGGSNQPQHF
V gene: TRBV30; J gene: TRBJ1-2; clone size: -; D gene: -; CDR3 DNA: TGTGCCTGCCCCCGCGGAACGGGCTACACCTTC; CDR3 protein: CACPRGTGYTF
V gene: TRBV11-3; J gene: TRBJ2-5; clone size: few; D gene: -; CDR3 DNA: TGTGCCAGCAGCTTCGTGGATTTCGGGGGGCGAGAGACCCAGTACTTC; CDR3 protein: CASSFVDFGGRETQYF
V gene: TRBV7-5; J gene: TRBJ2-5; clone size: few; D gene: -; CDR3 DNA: TGTGCCAGCAGCTTGGGGGCCATCAAGCGGCCCCAAGAGACCCAGTACTTC; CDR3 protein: CASSLGAIKRPQETQYF
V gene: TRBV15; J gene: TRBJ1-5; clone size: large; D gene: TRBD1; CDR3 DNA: TGTGCCACCAGCAGGCAGGGGGGGTACAATCAGCCCCAGCATTTT; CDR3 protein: CATSRQGGYNQPQHF
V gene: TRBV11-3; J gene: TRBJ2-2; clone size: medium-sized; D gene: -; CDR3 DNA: TGTGCCAGCACCTCCCCCTTCACAACCGGGGAGCTGTTTTTT; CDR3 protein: CASTSPFTTGELFF
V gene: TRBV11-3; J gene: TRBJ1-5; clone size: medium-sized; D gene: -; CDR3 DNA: TGTGCCAGCAGCGTAGGGGGAGACGTCTTTAGCAATCAGCCCCAGCATTTT; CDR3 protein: CASSVGGDVFSNQPQHF
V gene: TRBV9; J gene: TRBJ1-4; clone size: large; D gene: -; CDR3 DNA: TGTGCCAGCAGTGAGGGTTATAATGAAAAACTGTTTTTT; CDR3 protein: CASSEGYNEKLFF
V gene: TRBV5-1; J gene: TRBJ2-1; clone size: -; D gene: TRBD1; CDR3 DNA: TGCGCCAGCAGCCCTATCGGGACAGGGAACAATGAGCAGTTCTTC; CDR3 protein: CASSPIGTGNNEQFF
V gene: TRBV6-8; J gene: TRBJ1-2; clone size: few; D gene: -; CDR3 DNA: TGTGCCAGCAGATCGGGTCTCGAGGGCTACACCTTC; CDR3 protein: CASRSGLEGYTF
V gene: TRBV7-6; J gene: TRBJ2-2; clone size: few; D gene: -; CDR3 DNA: TGTGCCGGAGGAGGGGCAGGGGGCACCGGGGAGCTGTTTTTT; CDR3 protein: CAGGGAGGTGELFF
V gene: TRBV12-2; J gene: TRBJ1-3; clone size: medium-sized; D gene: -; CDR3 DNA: TGTGCCACTGACCAAACACGGTCGGGTGGAAACACCATATATTTT; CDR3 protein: CATDQTRSGGNTIYF
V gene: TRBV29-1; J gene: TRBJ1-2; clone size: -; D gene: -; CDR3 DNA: TGCAGCGTTGACGCGACCCCTGACGGAGCCTATGGCTACACCTTC; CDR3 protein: CSVDATPDGAYGYTF
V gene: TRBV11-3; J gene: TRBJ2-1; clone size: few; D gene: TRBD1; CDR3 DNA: TGTGCCAGCAGCTCGACAGGGGGGACGAGCCGTGAGCAGTTCTTC; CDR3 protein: CASSSTGGTSREQFF
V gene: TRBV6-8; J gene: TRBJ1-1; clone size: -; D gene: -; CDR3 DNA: TGTGCCAGCATGGGGAGGATGGGCACTGAAGCTTTCTTT; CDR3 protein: CASMGRMGTEAFF
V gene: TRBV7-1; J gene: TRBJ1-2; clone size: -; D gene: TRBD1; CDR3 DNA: TGTGCCAGCAGCCCGGGACAGGACTATGGCTACACCTTC; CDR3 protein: CASSPGQDYGYTF
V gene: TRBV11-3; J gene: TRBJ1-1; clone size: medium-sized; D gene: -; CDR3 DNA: TGTGCCAGCAGCTTAGATACCGTCGGGGCTGAAGCTTTCTTT; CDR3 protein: CASSLDTVGAEAFF
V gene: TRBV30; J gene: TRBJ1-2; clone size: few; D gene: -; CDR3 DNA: TGTGCCTGGAGCCGGGATATTAACTATGGCTACACCTTC; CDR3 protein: CAWSRDINYGYTF
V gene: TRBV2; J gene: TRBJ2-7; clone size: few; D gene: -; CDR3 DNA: TGTGCCAGCAAGGGGCCTAGCCTGTCCTACGAGCAGTACTTC; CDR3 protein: CASKGPSLSYEQYF
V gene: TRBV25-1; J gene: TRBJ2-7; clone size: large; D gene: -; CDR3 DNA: TGTGCCAGCAGTGACTATAACAGGGCGTCCGACGAGCAGTACTTC; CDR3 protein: CASSDYNRASDEQYF
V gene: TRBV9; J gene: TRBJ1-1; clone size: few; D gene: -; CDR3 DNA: TGTGCCAGCAGCGTAGGGGGAGGGGGGACCAACACTGAAGCTTTCTTT; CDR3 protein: CASSVGGGGTNTEAFF
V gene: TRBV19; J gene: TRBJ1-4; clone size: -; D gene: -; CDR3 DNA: TGTGCCAGTAGTTTCGGCCAGGGAGGGATAGGACTGTTTTTT; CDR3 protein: CASSFGQGGIGLFF
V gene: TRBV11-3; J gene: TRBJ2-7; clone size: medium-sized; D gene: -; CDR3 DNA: TGTGCCAGCGGCTTTGAAGGGATTCATTGGGGCGAGCAGTACTTC; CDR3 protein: CASGFEGIHWGEQYF
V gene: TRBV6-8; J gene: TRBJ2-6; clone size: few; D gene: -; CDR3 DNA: TGTGCCAGCAGGGTGCTACAAAGTCGGGCCAACGTCCTGACTTTC; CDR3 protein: CASRVLQSRANVLTF
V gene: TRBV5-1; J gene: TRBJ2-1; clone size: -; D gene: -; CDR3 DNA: TGCGCCAGCCACAAAGCGTTTGGGGGCCTCAATGAGCAGTTCTTC; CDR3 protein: CASHKAFGGLNEQFF
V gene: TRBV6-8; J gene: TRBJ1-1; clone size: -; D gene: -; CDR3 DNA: TGTGCCAGCAGCACAGGGTTGATCACTGAAGCTTTCTTT; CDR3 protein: CASSTGLITEAFF
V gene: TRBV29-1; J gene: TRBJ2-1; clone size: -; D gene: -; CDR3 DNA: TGCAGCGTTGAAGAATCTCTATTCAACAATGAGCAGTTCTTC; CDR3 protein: CSVEESLFNNEQFF
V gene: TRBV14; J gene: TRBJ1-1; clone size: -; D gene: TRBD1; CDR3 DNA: TGTGCCAGCAGCCTTGGAGGTGGACAGGGCACTGAAGCTTTCTTT; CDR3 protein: CASSLGGGQGTEAFF
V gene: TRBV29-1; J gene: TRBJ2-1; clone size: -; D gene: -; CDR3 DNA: TGCAGCGTTGTTCGCGGGGGCCCTGAGCAGTTCTTC; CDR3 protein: CSVVRGGPEQFF